This entry lists 4 T cell receptor beta chains sequenced from one sample in a study of identical twins. TCRdb itself ran the 5' RACE reads through MiXCR, one entry per CDR3 protein. This table has roughly 720,000 distinct CDR3 sequences, around a sixth appearing once. In addition, the sample was reused for a study of T cells expressing NK-cell markers.

The material sequenced was PBMCs. These receptors were obtained from a woman aged 18-29 years in good health.

The V gene is TRBV20-1, the J gene TRBJ2-2; D gene ambiguous. The CDR3 consists of 14 residues. From germline, CDR1 is DFQATT and CDR2 SNEGSKA (reference sequence). Trimming removed 3 bases from V and 6 bases from J, with 14 bases in between. CDR3 residues: CSARPQTFPGELFF. The CDR3 DNA is TGCAGTGCTAGGCCCCAGACCTTTCCCGGGGAGCTGTTTTTT.

The V gene is TRBV9, the J gene TRBJ1-6; D is undetermined. The CDR3 is made up of 12 amino acids. Germline V CDR1 and CDR2: SGDLS, YYNGEE. V shed 0 bases and J shed 9 bases, with 4 bases lying between them. In DNA, the CDR3 is TGTGCCAGCAGCGTAGCCGGTTCACCCCTCCACTTT. It translates to CASSVAGSPLHF. The full variable domain, completed using reference TRBV9 and TRBJ1-6, is DSGVTQTPKHLITATGQRVTLRCSPRSGDLSVYWYQQSLDQGLQFLIQYYNGEERAKGNILERFSAQQFPDLHSELNLSSLELGDSALYFCASSVAGSPLHFGNGTRLTVT.

This clonotype was seen a few times. This sequence joins TRBV12-3 or TRBV12-4 and TRBJ1-2, with D uncertain. This CDR3 has 13 residues. V lost 6 bases to trimming and J lost 8 bases, with 16 bases between them. The CDR3 DNA follows: TGTGCCAGCAGGCAAACACGAGCGCACGGCTACACCTTC. Translation: CASRQTRAHGYTF.

This clonotype was seen only a few times. The chain carries TRBV12-3 or TRBV12-4 and TRBJ2-2; D ambiguous. This CDR3 contains 13 residues. V was clipped by 7 bases and J by 4 bases, with 10 bases between them. The CDR3 reads CASKPSGTGELFF. DNA for the CDR3: TGTGCCAGCAAACCTTCGGGCACCGGGGAGCTGTTTTTT.